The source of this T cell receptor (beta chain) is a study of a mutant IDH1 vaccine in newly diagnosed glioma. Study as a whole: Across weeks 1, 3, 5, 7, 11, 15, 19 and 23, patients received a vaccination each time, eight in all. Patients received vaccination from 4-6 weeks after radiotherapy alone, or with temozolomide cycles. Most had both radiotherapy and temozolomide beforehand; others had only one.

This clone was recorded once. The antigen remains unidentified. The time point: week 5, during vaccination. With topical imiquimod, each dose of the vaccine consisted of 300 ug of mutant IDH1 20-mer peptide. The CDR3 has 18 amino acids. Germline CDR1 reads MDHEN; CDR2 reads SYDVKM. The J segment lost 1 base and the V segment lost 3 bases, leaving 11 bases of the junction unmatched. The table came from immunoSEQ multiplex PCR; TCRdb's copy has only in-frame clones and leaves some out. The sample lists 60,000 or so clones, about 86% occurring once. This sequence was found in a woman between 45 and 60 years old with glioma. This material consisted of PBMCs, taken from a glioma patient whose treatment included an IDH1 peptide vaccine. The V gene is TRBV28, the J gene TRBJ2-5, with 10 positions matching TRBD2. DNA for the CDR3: TGTGCCAGCAGTTTGGGGGGTAGGGAGCGGGGGGGCCAAGAGACCCAGTACTTC. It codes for CASSLGGRERGGQETQYF.